A selection of T cell receptor beta chains follows, all from one sample in a study of sequential checkpoint blockade in melanoma. Clones were sequenced by immunoSEQ multiplex PCR, and TCRdb holds only the in-frame ones, with some missing. The repertoire holds 13,000 to 15,000 clones, with about 73% as singletons. The source material was CD8+ T cells sorted from blood (inferred from file names), sampled from a patient given nivolumab and ipilimumab in sequence. These TCRs come from a human donor with melanoma. Each CDR3 is given with its conserved first and last residue. D genes are given only for firm matches. Some rows mark clone size as missing; the rest say once, few, many or name a class of expanded clone.

d_call,j_call,v_call,clone_size,cdr3_aa,cdr3_nt
.,TRBJ2-5,TRBV9,.,CASSVGGNFWETQYF,TGTGCCAGCAGCGTAGGTGGCAATTTCTGGGAGACCCAGTACTTC
.,TRBJ1-3,TRBV27,.,CASRPQGWNTIYF,TGTGCCAGCAGACCACAGGGTTGGAACACCATATATTTT
TRBD2,TRBJ2-3,TRBV27,.,CASSPSGSWGGDTQYF,TGTGCCAGCAGTCCAAGCGGGAGTTGGGGGGGAGATACGCAGTATTTT
.,TRBJ2-7,TRBV7-9,.,CASSQVAGRDEQYF,TGTGCCAGCAGCCAAGTGGCCGGGCGGGACGAGCAGTACTTC
.,TRBJ2-5,TRBV2,.,CASPSKETQYF,TGTGCCAGCCCTAGCAAGGAGACCCAGTACTTC
.,TRBJ2-5,TRBV7-9,few,CASSDLGRETQYF,TGTGCCAGCAGTGATCTTGGGAGGGAGACCCAGTACTTC
TRBD1,TRBJ2-5,TRBV9,.,CASSVDKGAETQYF,TGTGCCAGCAGCGTAGATAAGGGGGCGGAGACCCAGTACTTC
TRBD1,TRBJ1-1,TRBV6-5,.,CASSYPEQGGDTEAFF,TGTGCCAGCAGTTACCCTGAACAGGGGGGGGACACTGAAGCTTTCTTT
TRBD1,TRBJ2-3,TRBV4-3,.,CASSHSTGGMDTQYF,TGCGCCAGCAGCCACTCAACAGGGGGCATGGATACGCAGTATTTT
.,TRBJ1-5,TRBV21-1,.,CASSKALGGGYGNQPQHF,TGTGCCAGCAGCAAAGCGCTCGGAGGGGGCTATGGCAATCAGCCCCAGCATTTT
.,TRBJ2-1,TRBV13,.,CASSLGEKPFF,TGTGCCAGCAGCTTAGGGGAGAAACCGTTCTTC
.,TRBJ1-6,TRBV19,.,CAGSATENSPLHF,TGTGCCGGTAGTGCTACAGAGAATTCACCCCTCCACTTT
TRBD1,TRBJ2-7,TRBV5-6,.,CASSSPGQGHNEQYF,TGTGCCAGCAGCTCACCGGGACAGGGTCACAACGAGCAGTACTTC
TRBD2,TRBJ2-7,TRBV6-6,few,CASSYSGEGPYEQYF,TGTGCCAGCAGTTACTCCGGGGAGGGGCCCTACGAGCAGTACTTC
TRBD1,TRBJ2-7,TRBV6-6,.,CASSHIPTGVPEQYF,TGTGCCAGCAGCCATATACCGACAGGGGTCCCCGAGCAGTACTTC
TRBD1,TRBJ2-7,TRBV30,.,CAWSPGQVFYEQYF,TGTGCCTGGAGTCCCGGACAGGTTTTCTACGAGCAGTACTTC
TRBD1,TRBJ2-2,TRBV7-3,once,CAKRARRGPTGELFF,TGTGCCAAGAGGGCTAGAAGGGGGCCCACCGGGGAGCTGTTTTTT
TRBD2,TRBJ2-7,TRBV6-6,.,CASSSTSGTYEQYF,TGTGCCAGCAGTTCCACTAGCGGAACCTACGAGCAGTACTTC
TRBD1,TRBJ1-2,TRBV7-9,.,CASSSPGQGDYGYTF,TGTGCCAGCAGCTCGCCGGGACAGGGGGACTATGGCTACACCTTC
TRBD2,TRBJ2-7,TRBV5-4,.,CASSRPGEGSMEQYF,TGTGCCAGCAGCCGGCCGGGGGAGGGGAGTATGGAGCAGTACTTC
TRBD2,TRBJ2-5,TRBV7-9,once,CASSFPGGPETQYF,TGTGCCAGCAGCTTCCCGGGAGGGCCGGAGACCCAGTACTTC
.,TRBJ2-7,TRBV7-9,.,CASSLPTGPAEQYF,TGTGCCAGCAGCCTCCCGACAGGTCCCGCCGAGCAGTACTTC
.,TRBJ2-7,TRBV27,.,CASTTGLGYEQYF,TGTGCCAGCACCACGGGACTGGGCTACGAGCAGTACTTC
TRBD1,TRBJ2-7,TRBV2,.,CASSGGTGVIEQYF,TGTGCCAGCAGTGGCGGGACAGGGGTTATCGAGCAGTACTTC
.,TRBJ2-7,TRBV6-6,.,CASSYSIVRDEQYF,TGTGCCAGCAGTTACTCGATTGTCAGGGACGAGCAGTACTTC
.,TRBJ2-5,TRBV27,once,CASSTLQGFEETQYF,TGTGCCAGCAGCACCCTACAGGGTTTCGAAGAGACCCAGTACTTC
TRBD1,TRBJ2-3,TRBV19,.,CASSSGQGTDTQYF,TGTGCCAGTAGTAGCGGACAGGGCACAGATACGCAGTATTTT
.,TRBJ2-3,TRBV5-4,few,CASSSQVGSTDTQYF,TGTGCCAGCAGCTCTCAGGTTGGCAGCACAGATACGCAGTATTTT
.,TRBJ2-2,TRBV7-9,.,CASSLTGQINTGELFF,TGTGCCAGCAGCTTAACAGGACAGATTAACACCGGGGAGCTGTTTTTT
TRBD1,TRBJ2-5,TRBV5-6,.,CASSLGTGGTQYF,TGTGCCAGCAGCTTGGGGACAGGGGGAACCCAGTACTTC
.,TRBJ2-3,TRBV19,.,CASMYGEGTDTQYF,TGTGCCAGTATGTACGGGGAAGGCACAGATACGCAGTATTTT
TRBD1,TRBJ2-6,TRBV2,.,CASSEAGQGIGSGANVLTF,TGTGCCAGCAGTGAAGCGGGACAGGGTATCGGCTCTGGGGCCAACGTCCTGACTTTC
TRBD2,TRBJ2-6,TRBV18,.,CASSPFGGGQSSGANVLTF,TGTGCCAGCTCACCCTTCGGCGGGGGTCAGAGCTCTGGGGCCAACGTCCTGACTTTC
.,TRBJ2-7,TRBV5-1,.,CASSFTGPWVYEQYF,TGCGCCAGCAGCTTCACAGGCCCGTGGGTCTACGAGCAGTACTTC
.,TRBJ2-5,TRBV2,.,CASSWTLQETQYF,TGTGCCAGCAGTTGGACTCTGCAAGAGACCCAGTACTTC
TRBD1,TRBJ2-1,TRBV29-1,.,CSVGGQGYNEQFF,TGCAGCGTTGGGGGACAGGGTTACAATGAGCAGTTCTTC
TRBD1,TRBJ2-1,TRBV19,.,CASSFGQGFEQFF,TGTGCCAGTAGTTTCGGACAGGGGTTTGAGCAGTTCTTC
TRBD2,TRBJ2-3,TRBV6-5,.,CASSYSRGGWDTQYF,TGTGCCAGCAGTTACTCTCGCGGGGGGTGGGATACGCAGTATTTT
.,TRBJ2-7,TRBV7-7,few,CASSLLPGAYEQYF,TGTGCCAGCAGCTTATTACCAGGGGCCTACGAGCAGTACTTC
TRBD1,TRBJ2-6,TRBV9,.,CASSVAGTGNSGANVLTF,TGTGCCAGCAGCGTGGCCGGGACAGGGAACTCTGGGGCCAACGTCCTGACTTTC
TRBD1,TRBJ2-1,TRBV6-5,.,CASSPGQGAYNEQFF,TGTGCCAGCAGCCCGGGACAGGGCGCCTACAATGAGCAGTTCTTC
TRBD1,TRBJ2-2,TRBV27,few,CASSPRQGASGELFF,TGTGCCAGCAGTCCGAGACAGGGGGCTAGCGGGGAGCTGTTTTTT
TRBD1,TRBJ1-5,TRBV5-5,.,CASSPGTGYGQPQHF,TGTGCCAGCAGCCCTGGGACAGGATACGGTCAGCCCCAGCATTTT
TRBD2,TRBJ2-1,TRBV19,once,CASSIWSSGKSSYNEQFF,TGTGCCAGTAGTATTTGGTCTAGCGGGAAAAGTTCCTACAATGAGCAGTTCTTC
.,TRBJ2-7,TRBV7-5,.,CASSLVLGAYEQYF,TGTGCCAGCAGTTTGGTCCTAGGGGCCTACGAGCAGTACTTC
.,TRBJ2-5,TRBV6-5,.,CASSHKQGYQETQYF,TGTGCCAGCAGTCATAAACAGGGCTACCAAGAGACCCAGTACTTC
.,TRBJ2-1,TRBV29-1,.,CSVGSSSAGEQFF,TGCAGCGTTGGTTCGTCTTCGGCGGGTGAGCAGTTCTTC
.,TRBJ2-7,TRBV10-3,few,CAIRRRSSYEQYF,TGTGCCATCAGGCGACGGAGCTCCTACGAGCAGTACTTC
TRBD1,TRBJ2-1,TRBV7-3,medium-sized,CASSLGTASYNEQFF,TGTGCCAGCAGCTTAGGGACAGCCTCCTACAATGAGCAGTTCTTC
TRBD1,TRBJ1-1,TRBV19,few,CASSLQDRRKAFF,TGTGCCAGTAGTTTGCAGGACAGGAGAAAAGCTTTCTTT
TRBD2,TRBJ2-7,TRBV5-6,.,CASSEVSGGAYEQYF,TGTGCCAGCAGTGAGGTTAGCGGGGGGGCCTACGAGCAGTACTTC